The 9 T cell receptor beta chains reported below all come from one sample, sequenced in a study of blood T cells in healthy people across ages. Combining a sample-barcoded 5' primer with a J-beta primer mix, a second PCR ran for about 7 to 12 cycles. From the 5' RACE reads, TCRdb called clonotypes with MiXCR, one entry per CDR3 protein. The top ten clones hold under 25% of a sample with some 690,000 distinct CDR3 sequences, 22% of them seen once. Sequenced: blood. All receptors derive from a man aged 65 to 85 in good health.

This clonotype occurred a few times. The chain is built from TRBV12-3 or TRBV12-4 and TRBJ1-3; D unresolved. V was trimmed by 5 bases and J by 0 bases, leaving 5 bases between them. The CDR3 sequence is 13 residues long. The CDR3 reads CASSTNSGNTIYF. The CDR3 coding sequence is TGTGCCAGCAGTACCAACTCTGGAAACACCATATATTTT.

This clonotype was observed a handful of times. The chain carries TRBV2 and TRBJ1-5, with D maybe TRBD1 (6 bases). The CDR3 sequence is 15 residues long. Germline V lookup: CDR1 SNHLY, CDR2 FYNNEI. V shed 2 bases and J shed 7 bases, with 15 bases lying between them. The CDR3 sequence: CASSEWGARVQPQHF. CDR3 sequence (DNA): TGTGCCAGCAGTGAATGGGGGGCGAGGGTGCAGCCCCAGCATTTT.

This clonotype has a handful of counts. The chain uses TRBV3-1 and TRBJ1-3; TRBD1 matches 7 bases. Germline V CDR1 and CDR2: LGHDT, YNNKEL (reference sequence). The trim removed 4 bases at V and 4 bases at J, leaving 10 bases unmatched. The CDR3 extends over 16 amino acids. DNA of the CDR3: TGTGCCAGCAGCCCCAGACAGGGTGAGGTCGGAAACACCATATATTTT. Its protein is CASSPRQGEVGNTIYF.

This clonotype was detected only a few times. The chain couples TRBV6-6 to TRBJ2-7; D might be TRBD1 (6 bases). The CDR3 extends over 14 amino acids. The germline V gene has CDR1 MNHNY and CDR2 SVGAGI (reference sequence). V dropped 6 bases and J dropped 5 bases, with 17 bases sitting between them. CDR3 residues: CASRNGQLLNEQYF. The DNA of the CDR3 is TGTGCCAGCAGAAACGGACAGTTACTAAACGAGCAGTACTTC.

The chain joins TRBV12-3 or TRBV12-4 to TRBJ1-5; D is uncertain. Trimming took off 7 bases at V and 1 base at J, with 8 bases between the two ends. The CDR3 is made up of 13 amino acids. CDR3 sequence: CASMLASNQPQHF. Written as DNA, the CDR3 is TGTGCCAGCATGCTGGCGAGCAATCAGCCCCAGCATTTT.

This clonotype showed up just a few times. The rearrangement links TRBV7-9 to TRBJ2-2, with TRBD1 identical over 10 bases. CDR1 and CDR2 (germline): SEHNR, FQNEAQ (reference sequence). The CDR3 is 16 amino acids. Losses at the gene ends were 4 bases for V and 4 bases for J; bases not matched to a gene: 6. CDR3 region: CASSYPGQGTTGELFF. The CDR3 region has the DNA TGTGCCAGCAGCTACCCGGGACAGGGGACCACCGGGGAGCTGTTTTTT.

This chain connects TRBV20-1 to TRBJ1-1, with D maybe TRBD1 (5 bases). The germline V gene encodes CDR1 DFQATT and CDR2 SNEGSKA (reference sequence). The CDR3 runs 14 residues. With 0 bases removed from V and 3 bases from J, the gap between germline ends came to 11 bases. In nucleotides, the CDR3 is TGCAGTGCTAGAGATCGGGGGAGGCACACTGAAGCTTTCTTT. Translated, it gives CSARDRGRHTEAFF.

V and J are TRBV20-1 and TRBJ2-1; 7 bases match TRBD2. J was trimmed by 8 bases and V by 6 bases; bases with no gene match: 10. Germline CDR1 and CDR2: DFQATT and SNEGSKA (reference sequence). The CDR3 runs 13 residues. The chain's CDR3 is CSAPKFGGDEQFF. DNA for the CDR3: TGCAGTGCGCCCAAATTTGGGGGGGATGAGCAGTTCTTC.

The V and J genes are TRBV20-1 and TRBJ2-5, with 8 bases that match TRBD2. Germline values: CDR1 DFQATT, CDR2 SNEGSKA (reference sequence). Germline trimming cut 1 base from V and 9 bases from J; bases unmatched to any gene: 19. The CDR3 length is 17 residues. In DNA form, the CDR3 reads TGCAGTGCTAGAGTTTTGGCGGGAGGTGGTCTGTCTATGGCCCAGTACTTC. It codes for CSARVLAGGGLSMAQYF.